This TCR beta chain was recorded in a study of blood T cell repertoires in COVID-19. Looking at the study overall: Sources were T cells, B-cell-depleted T cells, or PBMCs; the material itself was cDNA or gDNA.

Germline V gene sequence: CDR1 SEHNR, CDR2 FQNEAQ (reference sequence). Trimming removed 6 bases from V and 5 bases from J; junction bases left unmatched: 12. CDR3 size: 16 residues. Donors were grouped by their self-reported clinical history. Either two negative PCRs, clearance, or symptom resolution qualified Cohort 3 donors as recovered. TCRdb keeps only in-frame clones here, not all; method: immunoSEQ multiplex PCR. The table includes 200,000 or so clones, less than 90% detected once. This sequence was found in a woman in her twenties or thirties who had recovered from COVID-19. The genes are TRBV7-9 and TRBJ2-3; 9 bases map to TRBD1. Input material: PBMCs or T cells enriched from blood (not recorded which). The CDR3 region has the DNA TGTGCCAGCAGTCGACGGACAGGGGTGGCCTTAGATACGCAGTATTTT. Translation gives CASSRRTGVALDTQYF.